This T cell receptor (beta chain) was recorded in a study of cytomegalovirus exposure and HLA in healthy donors. Study-wide results and limits: Previous analysis showed most TCR beta V segments were productive about 87% or about 30% of the time. The study labeled 150 to 200 TCR beta chains cytomegalovirus-associated.

With respect to this clone: Its antigen remains unknown.

Primers: 60 Vbeta forward and 13 Jbeta reverse. Per the original methods: Later analysis identified 65 million to 80 million unique TCR beta chains, about 10 million shared. Clones were sequenced by immunoSEQ multiplex PCR, and TCRdb holds only the in-frame ones, with some missing. That table is the source of V, J and clone size, and D and trimming were worked out from the DNA. The table has roughly 110,000 clones, over 75% seen once; the top ten hold more than 2%. Trimming stripped 0 bases from V and 4 bases from J, with 12 bases between. Germline-derived CDR1 and CDR2 are ENHRY and SYGVKD. The CDR3 length is 15 residues.

The source of this sequence is a man younger than 40 in good health and CMV-seronegative. The V call is TRBV10-3, the J call TRBJ2-5; the D is unclear. Sequenced sample: PBMCs. CDR3 coding DNA: TGTGCCATCAGTGAGTCGGGCCCAGTCATAGAGACCCAGTACTTC. Encoded protein: CAISESGPVIETQYF.